This TCR beta chain was sequenced in a study of blood T cell repertoires in COVID-19. Study background: The analysed material was cDNA or gDNA that came from T cells, B-cell-depleted T cells, or PBMCs.

Per germline, CDR1 SNHLY and CDR2 FYNNEI. V was trimmed by 3 bases and J by 0 bases, leaving 9 bases between them. The CDR3 length is 15 residues. The repertoire was sequenced with immunoSEQ multiplex PCR; TCRdb's copy has only in-frame clones and lacks some. Of fewer than 140,000 clones listed, about 80% were seen once; the top ten hold 13% to 15%. The sequence was collected from a woman aged 55-70 years with acute or convalescent COVID-19. Sequenced sample: peripheral blood. V is TRBV2 and J is TRBJ2-1; the D gene is possibly TRBD2 (5 bases). The CDR3 bases are TGTGCCAGCAGTGATGAGGGATTCTCCTACAATGAGCAGTTCTTC. It yields the protein CASSDEGFSYNEQFF.